The 14 T cell receptor beta chains given below trace back to one sample, sequenced in a study of blood T cell repertoires in COVID-19 (dated by TCRdb to about 2020). The library was generated by the immunoSEQ multiplex PCR assay. Entries here come from immuneACCESS through TCRdb and include only in-frame sequences with V and J called. Some clones fail to appear in such tables; in the studies checked, an unresolved V gene covers under half of the shortfall, and the cause of the remainder is unknown. The sample yields roughly 350,000 clones; about 92% were counted once. Approximately 18% of the sample is taken by the ten largest. Specimen: PBMCs or T cells enriched from blood (not recorded which). The source of these receptors is a woman in her twenties or thirties who had recovered from COVID-19.

The rearrangement links TRBV5-4 to TRBJ1-2, with a possible D match to TRBD1 (6 bases). Per germline, CDR1 SGHNT and CDR2 YYREEE (reference sequence). The CDR3 is 17 amino acids. The V and J ends lost 6 bases and 2 bases respectively, with 23 bases between them. The CDR3 DNA reads as TGTGCCAGCACATCGAAACCCCCGGGACAATTAAACTATGGCTACACCTTC. It encodes CASTSKPPGQLNYGYTF.

The chain uses TRBV11-2 and TRBJ2-7, with unresolved D. Germline CDR1 reads SGHAT; CDR2 reads FQNNGV. The CDR3 length is 13 residues. V dropped 3 bases and J dropped 2 bases, with 8 bases sitting between them. The CDR3 bases are TGTGCCAGCAGCTTGAACTACCCCTACGAGCAGTACTTC. Protein sequence: CASSLNYPYEQYF.

The chain links TRBV28 to TRBJ2-1; TRBD2 aligns across 12 bases. With V trimmed by 6 bases and J by 0 bases, 9 bases remained unmatched. This CDR3 has 18 amino acids. The germline gives CDR1 MDHEN, CDR2 SYDVKM. CDR3 sequence (DNA): TGTGCCAGCAGATATCTAGCGGGAGGGACTAGCTCCTACAATGAGCAGTTCTTC. As protein: CASRYLAGGTSSYNEQFF.

V usage is TRBV7-8 and J usage is TRBJ2-4; a weak D match, TRBD1 (7 bases). Germline V lookup: CDR1 SGHVS, CDR2 FQNEAQ. The CDR3 has 19 amino acids. V lost 8 bases and J lost 2, with 28 bases in between. CDR3 amino acids: CASQRGRGVLGGSKNIQYF. The CDR3 nucleotides read TGTGCCAGCCAGAGGGGGCGCGGGGTCCTGGGGGGTTCCAAAAACATTCAGTACTTC.

The chain joins TRBV27 to TRBJ1-6; D remains ambiguous. Germline values: CDR1 MNHEY, CDR2 SMNVEV (reference sequence). Trimming took off 2 bases at V and 4 bases at J, with 6 bases between the two ends. The CDR3 runs 14 residues. The DNA of the CDR3 is TGTGCCAGCAGTTTAATGTCTTATAATTCACCCCTCCACTTT. It specifies CASSLMSYNSPLHF.

CDR3 region: CASSLGTGANTGELFF. The CDR3 nucleotides are TGTGCCAGCAGCCTAGGGACAGGGGCGAACACCGGGGAGCTGTTTTTT. This rearrangement joins TRBV5-4 to TRBJ2-2, with 10 bases matching TRBD1. The germline V gene encodes CDR1 SGHNT and CDR2 YYREEE (reference sequence). The CDR3 sequence is 16 residues long. Losses at the gene ends were 4 bases for V and 0 bases for J; bases not matched to a gene: 3. Together with reference TRBV5-4 and TRBJ2-2, the CDR3 gives the full variable domain: ETGVTQSPTHLIKTRGQQVTLRCSSQSGHNTVSWYQQALGQGPQFIFQYYREEENGRGNFPPRFSGLQFPNYSSELNVNALELDDSALYLCASSLGTGANTGELFFGEGSRLTVL.

V usage is TRBV5-1 and J usage is TRBJ2-2; D perhaps matches TRBD2 (5 bases). Germline loops: CDR1 SGHRS, CDR2 YFSETQ. V lost 4 bases and J lost 7, with 17 bases in between. The CDR3 is 15 residues long. The DNA of the CDR3 is TGCGCCAGCAGCGTGGGCGATGTCGGAGGCGGGGAGCTGTTTTTT. Protein product: CASSVGDVGGGELFF.

The V and J genes are TRBV19 and TRBJ1-2, with D unresolved. V was clipped by 3 bases and J by 3 bases, with 8 bases between them. CDR3 length: 13 residues. The germline V gene encodes CDR1 LNHDA and CDR2 SQIVND (reference sequence). Written as DNA, the CDR3 is TGTGCCAGTAGTATGGGCACGCACTATGGCTACACCTTC. This codes for CASSMGTHYGYTF. Looking up the rest from reference TRBV19 and TRBJ1-2 gives the full variable domain: DGGITQSPKYLFRKEGQNVTLSCEQNLNHDAMYWYRQDPGQGLRLIYYSQIVNDFQKGDIAEGYSVSREKKESFPLTVTSAQKNPTAFYLCASSMGTHYGYTFGSGTRLTVV.

This chain uses TRBV24-1 with TRBJ2-2; the match to TRBD1 covers 8 bases. V shed 9 bases, J shed 4 bases, and the junction held 6 bases outside the gene matches. The V gene's germline CDR1 is KGHDR and CDR2 SFDVKD. The CDR3 totals 14 residues. The CDR3 sequence is CATRGQGATGELFF. In DNA, the CDR3 is TGTGCCACCCGAGGACAGGGTGCCACCGGGGAGCTGTTTTTT.

J is TRBJ1-3 and V is TRBV27, with TRBD1 matching over 7 bases. Per germline, CDR1 MNHEY and CDR2 SMNVEV (reference sequence). Losses at the gene ends were 6 bases for V and 2 bases for J; bases not matched to a gene: 7. The CDR3 consists of 15 residues. The CDR3 nucleotides are TGTGCCAGCAGGATCACAGGGACAGCTGGAAACACCATATATTTT. Translating it yields CASRITGTAGNTIYF.

The chain has TRBV2 and TRBJ1-2; a weak D match, TRBD1 (6 bases). This CDR3 has 15 amino acids. The germline CDR1 and CDR2 sequences are SNHLY and FYNNEI. V dropped 6 bases and J dropped 5 bases, with 19 bases sitting between them. CDR3 residues: CASRWTALRVYGYTF. CDR3 DNA: TGTGCCAGCAGATGGACAGCGCTGAGGGTATATGGCTACACCTTC.

A remark on this clone: Other DNA sequences in the sample encode the same CDR3. V is TRBV27 and J is TRBJ2-3, with TRBD2 matching 7 bases. The CDR3 is 13 amino acids. The V segment lost 5 bases and the J segment 6 bases; nucleotides outside the gene matches: 5. Germline V gene data show CDR1 as MNHEY and CDR2 as SMNVEV (reference sequence). CDR3 nucleotide sequence: TGTGCCAGCAGTCTTCAGGGAGGGGATACGCAGTATTTT. Amino acid sequence: CASSLQGGDTQYF.

This clone was found once. This chain connects TRBV28 to TRBJ1-4, with 7 positions matching TRBD1. The V gene end was trimmed by 5 bases and the J gene end by 0 bases; junction bases not matched to a gene: 6. Germline-derived CDR1 and CDR2 are MDHEN and SYDVKM. The CDR3 length is 16 residues. The CDR3 reads CASSQEGASTNEKLFF. CDR3 in DNA: TGTGCCAGCAGTCAAGAGGGGGCCTCAACTAATGAAAAACTGTTTTTT.

To note about this clone: Other DNA variants within this sample encode the same CDR3. J is TRBJ1-5 and V is TRBV19; D not certain. In germline, CDR1 is LNHDA, CDR2 SQIVND (reference sequence). This CDR3 has 12 residues. V lost 5 bases to trimming and J lost 4 bases, with 6 bases between them. This CDR3 reads CASSGLNQPQHF. The CDR3 DNA follows: TGTGCCAGTAGTGGGCTTAATCAGCCCCAGCATTTT.